This is a list of T cell receptor beta chains from one sample in a study of T cell repertoires in cytomegalovirus infection. These receptors' targets are unknown. TCRdb itself ran the reads through MiXCR, one entry per CDR3 protein. The table has about 920,000 distinct CDR3 sequences, 30% to 40% seen once; the top ten hold around 15%. This material consisted of cultured CD8+ T cells from PBMCs, taken from culture after CMV antigen stimulation. Receptor source: a human donor in good health (CMV status not recorded). Some clones in this sample may be carry-over from other donors' samples. Both conserved end residues are part of each CDR3. Each record gives: V gene, clone size, J gene, D gene, CDR3 DNA, CDR3 protein. The D gene is left open where the match is weak. Only some rows state a clone size, as once, few, many or a class for expanded clones.

V: TRBV12-3/TRBV12-4; size: .; J: TRBJ1-3; D: .; DNA: TGTGCCGCAGGCCCCGGGGGGCTAAGGAACACCATATATTTT; CDR3: CAAGPGGLRNTIYF
V: TRBV7-9; size: few; J: TRBJ1-3; D: .; DNA: TGTGCCGGCTCAGGAAACACCATATATTTT; CDR3: CAGSGNTIYF
V: TRBV27; size: few; J: TRBJ2-1; D: TRBD2; DNA: TGTGCCAGCAGTCCCCGGGGGGGGCAGGACCATGAGCAGTTCTTC; CDR3: CASSPRGGQDHEQFF
V: TRBV11-2; size: .; J: TRBJ1-2; D: .; DNA: TGTGCCAGCAGCTTAGATGCAAGAGGGGGCTACACCTTC; CDR3: CASSLDARGGYTF
V: TRBV7-4; size: .; J: TRBJ2-3; D: .; DNA: TGTGCCAGCATGATAGGAGGTACGCAGTATTTT; CDR3: CASMIGGTQYF
V: TRBV4-1; size: .; J: TRBJ2-1; D: TRBD1; DNA: TGCGCCAGCAGCCAAGGTGGACAGGGGGCGCGAAATGAGCAGTTCTTC; CDR3: CASSQGGQGARNEQFF
V: TRBV12-3/TRBV12-4; size: few; J: TRBJ2-7; D: TRBD1; DNA: TGTGCCAGCAGTCAAGGGACAGGGTCGAGGGAGCAGTACTTC; CDR3: CASSQGTGSREQYF
V: TRBV11-2; size: few; J: TRBJ2-7; D: .; DNA: TGTGCCAGCAGCTCCTGGATGAAGTACGAGCAGTACTTC; CDR3: CASSSWMKYEQYF
V: TRBV6-1; size: .; J: TRBJ1-5; D: .; DNA: TGTGCCAGTAAAGAAGGGTTTAGCAATCAGCCCCAGCATTTT; CDR3: CASKEGFSNQPQHF
V: TRBV4-1; size: few; J: TRBJ1-1; D: .; DNA: TGCGCCAGCAGCCATATTTCAGGGGCTCCTTATGAAGCTTTCTTT; CDR3: CASSHISGAPYEAFF
V: TRBV19; size: .; J: TRBJ1-1; D: TRBD1; DNA: TGTGCCAGTAGTATGCCGAGACAGGGGTTGAACACTGAAGCTTTCTTT; CDR3: CASSMPRQGLNTEAFF
V: TRBV4-1; size: .; J: TRBJ2-5; D: .; DNA: TGCGCCAGCAGCCCTAGGGACGGCTCAGAGACCCAGTACTTC; CDR3: CASSPRDGSETQYF
V: TRBV20-1; size: .; J: TRBJ1-2; D: TRBD1; DNA: TGCAGTGCTGAACCGGGACAGGGGGCTAGACATTATGGCTACACCTTC; CDR3: CSAEPGQGARHYGYTF
V: TRBV2; size: .; J: TRBJ2-5; D: .; DNA: TGTGCCAAGGGGGGGCCGGAGACCCAGTACTTC; CDR3: CAKGGPETQYF
V: TRBV6-1; size: .; J: TRBJ1-3; D: TRBD1; DNA: TGTGCCAGCAGCCCATCTCAGGGGGCACGATGGAACACCATATATTTT; CDR3: CASSPSQGARWNTIYF
V: TRBV6-1; size: few; J: TRBJ2-1; D: TRBD2; DNA: TGTGCCAGCAGTGAAGAGGATGTAGCGGGGTCCTACAATGAGCAGTTCTTC; CDR3: CASSEEDVAGSYNEQFF
V: TRBV12-3/TRBV12-4; size: .; J: TRBJ2-1; D: .; DNA: TGTGCCAACACCACGATCGGATGGGATGAGCAGTTCTTC; CDR3: CANTTIGWDEQFF
V: TRBV4-1; size: .; J: TRBJ1-2; D: .; DNA: TGCGCCAGCAGCCAAGACCCCCAGGGGATCTATGGCTACACCTTC; CDR3: CASSQDPQGIYGYTF
V: TRBV11-2; size: .; J: TRBJ1-2; D: .; DNA: TGTGCCAGCAGCTTAGAAGGGACGTGGGGCTACACCTTC; CDR3: CASSLEGTWGYTF
V: TRBV6-1; size: .; J: TRBJ1-1; D: TRBD1; DNA: TGTGCCAACAGCGACAGGGCGAACACTGAAGCTTTCTTT; CDR3: CANSDRANTEAFF
V: TRBV27; size: few; J: TRBJ2-2; D: .; DNA: TGTGCCAGCAGTTTATCACCCTCCCCCGGGGAGCTGTTTTTT; CDR3: CASSLSPSPGELFF
V: TRBV7-2; size: .; J: TRBJ2-5; D: TRBD2; DNA: TGTGCCAGCAGCTCAACTAGCGGATCGGAGACCCGGTACTTC; CDR3: CASSSTSGSETRYF
V: TRBV29-1; size: .; J: TRBJ2-3; D: .; DNA: TGCAGCGTTGAAGTCAGTTTCACCACAGATACGCAGTATTTT; CDR3: CSVEVSFTTDTQYF
V: TRBV20-1; size: .; J: TRBJ1-2; D: .; DNA: TGCAGTGCTAGAGGCGGAGGGGATGGCTATGGCTACACCTTC; CDR3: CSARGGGDGYGYTF
V: TRBV27; size: .; J: TRBJ1-2; D: .; DNA: TGTGCCAGCAGCCAAACAGCGGCAGGAGGTCCAGAGAGTGGCTACACCTTC; CDR3: CASSQTAAGGPESGYTF
V: TRBV4-3; size: .; J: TRBJ2-2; D: .; DNA: TGCGCCAGCAGCCAAGAGGGGGTGGTCGCCGGGGAGCTGTTTTTT; CDR3: CASSQEGVVAGELFF
V: TRBV20-1; size: .; J: TRBJ2-6; D: .; DNA: TGCAGTGCTAGAAGGAGGGACCTCACAGGGGGGGCCAACGTCCTGACTTTC; CDR3: CSARRRDLTGGANVLTF
V: TRBV12-3/TRBV12-4; size: many; J: TRBJ1-1; D: .; DNA: TGTGCCAGCAGCCCCGCGACAGAAGCTTTCTTT; CDR3: CASSPATEAFF
V: TRBV28; size: .; J: TRBJ2-1; D: .; DNA: TGTGCCAGCAAGAACGCGGGAACCTACAATGAGCAGTTCTTC; CDR3: CASKNAGTYNEQFF
V: TRBV4-2; size: .; J: TRBJ2-7; D: TRBD2; DNA: TGTGCCAGCAGCCAAGGGACTAGCGGGTTCTACGAGCAGTACTTC; CDR3: CASSQGTSGFYEQYF
V: TRBV4-1; size: .; J: TRBJ2-2; D: TRBD1; DNA: TGCGCCAGCAGCCACCCCGGGACAGGGAAGAACACCGGGGAGCTGTTTTTT; CDR3: CASSHPGTGKNTGELFF